In this sample, the clone carrying this TCR beta chain turned up a few times. Its antigen is currently unknown. Genomic DNA belonging to each subset was distributed in equal measure over several immunoSEQ plates. TCRdb keeps only in-frame clones here, not all; method: immunoSEQ multiplex PCR. The table includes about 670,000 clones, 72% detected once. This specimen comes from a study of shared clonotypes between healthy human individuals. Recent acute infections and vaccinations were absent in the healthy HIV-negative adult donors. Into CD45RA+ naive and CD45RA-negative memory subsets, the CD4+ cells were split. Study-level findings and limits: Non-shared clonotypes had lower generation probabilities than those shared by all four donors.

From germline, CDR1 is SGDLS and CDR2 YYNGEE. CDR3 length equals 14 residues. V lost 0 bases and J lost 5, with 9 bases in between. The chain is built from TRBV9 and TRBJ1-5; D not resolved. The receptor was derived from a woman in her twenties or thirties in good health. Sequences were obtained from memory CD4+ T cells sorted from blood. Subset here: CD45RA-negative fraction. Here the CDR3 DNA reads TGTGCCAGCAGCGTAGGGTACGGGTATCAGCCCCAGCATTTT. It specifies CASSVGYGYQPQHF.